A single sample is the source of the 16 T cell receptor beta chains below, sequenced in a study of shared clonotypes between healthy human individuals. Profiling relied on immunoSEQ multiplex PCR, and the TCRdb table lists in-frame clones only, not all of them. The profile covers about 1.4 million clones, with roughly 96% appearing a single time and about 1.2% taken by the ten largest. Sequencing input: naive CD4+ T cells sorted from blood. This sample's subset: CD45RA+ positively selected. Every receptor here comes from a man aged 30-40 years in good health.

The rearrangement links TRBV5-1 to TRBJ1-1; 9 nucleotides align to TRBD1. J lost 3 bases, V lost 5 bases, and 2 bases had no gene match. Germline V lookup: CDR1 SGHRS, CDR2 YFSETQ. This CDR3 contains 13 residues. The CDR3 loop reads CASRTGGHTEAFF. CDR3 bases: TGCGCCAGCAGGACAGGGGGACACACTGAAGCTTTCTTT.

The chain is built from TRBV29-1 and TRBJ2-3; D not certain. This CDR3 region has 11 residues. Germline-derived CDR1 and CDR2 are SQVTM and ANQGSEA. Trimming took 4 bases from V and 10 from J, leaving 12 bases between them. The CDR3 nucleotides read TGCAGCGTTGTAGAGTTAGAGGCGCAGTATTTT. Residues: CSVVELEAQYF.

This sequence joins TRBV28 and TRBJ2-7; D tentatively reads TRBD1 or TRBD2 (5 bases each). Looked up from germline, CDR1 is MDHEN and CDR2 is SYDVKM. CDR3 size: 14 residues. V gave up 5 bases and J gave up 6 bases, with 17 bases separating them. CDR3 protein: CASSPPGPGPEQYF. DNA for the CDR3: TGTGCCAGCAGTCCGCCGGGACCAGGGCCCGAGCAGTACTTC.

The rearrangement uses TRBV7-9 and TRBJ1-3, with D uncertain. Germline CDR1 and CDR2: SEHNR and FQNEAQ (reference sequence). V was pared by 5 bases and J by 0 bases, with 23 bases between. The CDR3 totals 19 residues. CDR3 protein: CASSLTVQRGNDSGNTIYF. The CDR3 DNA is TGTGCCAGCAGCCTTACGGTCCAAAGAGGGAACGACTCTGGAAACACCATATATTTT.

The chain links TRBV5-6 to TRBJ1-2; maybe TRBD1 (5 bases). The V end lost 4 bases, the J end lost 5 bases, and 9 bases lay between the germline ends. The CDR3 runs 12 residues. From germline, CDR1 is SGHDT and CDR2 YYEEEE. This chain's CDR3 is CASSPGAYGYTF. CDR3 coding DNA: TGTGCCAGCAGCCCTGGGGCATATGGCTACACCTTC.

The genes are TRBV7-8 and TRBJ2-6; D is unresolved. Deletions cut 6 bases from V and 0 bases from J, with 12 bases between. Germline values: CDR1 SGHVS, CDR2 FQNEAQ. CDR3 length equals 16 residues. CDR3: CASRPAGISGANVLTF. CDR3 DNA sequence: TGTGCCAGCAGACCGGCCGGAATCTCTGGGGCCAACGTCCTGACTTTC.

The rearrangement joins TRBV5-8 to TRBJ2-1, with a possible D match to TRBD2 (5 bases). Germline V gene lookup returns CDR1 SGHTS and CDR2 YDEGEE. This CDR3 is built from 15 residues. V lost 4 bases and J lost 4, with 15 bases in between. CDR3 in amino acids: CASSLRGLLYNEQFF. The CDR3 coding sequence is TGTGCCAGCAGCCTACGAGGGCTCCTATACAATGAGCAGTTCTTC.

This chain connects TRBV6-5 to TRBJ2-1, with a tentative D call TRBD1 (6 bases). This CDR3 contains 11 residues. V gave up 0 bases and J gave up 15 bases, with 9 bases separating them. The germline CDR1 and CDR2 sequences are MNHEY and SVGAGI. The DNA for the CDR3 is TGTGCCAGCAGTTACTCGGGGGCGATGTTCTTC. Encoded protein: CASSYSGAMFF.

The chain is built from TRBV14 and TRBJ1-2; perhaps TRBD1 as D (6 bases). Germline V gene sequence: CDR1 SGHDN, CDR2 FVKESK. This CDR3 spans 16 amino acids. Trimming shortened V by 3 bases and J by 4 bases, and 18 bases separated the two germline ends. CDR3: CASSHLGGNRGYGYTF. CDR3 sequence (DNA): TGTGCCAGCAGCCACCTAGGGGGTAATCGCGGCTATGGCTACACCTTC.

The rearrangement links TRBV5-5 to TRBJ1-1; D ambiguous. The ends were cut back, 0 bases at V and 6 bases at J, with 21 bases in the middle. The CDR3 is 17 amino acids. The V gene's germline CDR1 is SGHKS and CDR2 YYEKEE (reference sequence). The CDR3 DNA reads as TGTGCCAGCAGCTTGGGAGGGTTTCTTGGTATGAAGGCTGAAGCTTTCTTT. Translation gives CASSLGGFLGMKAEAFF.

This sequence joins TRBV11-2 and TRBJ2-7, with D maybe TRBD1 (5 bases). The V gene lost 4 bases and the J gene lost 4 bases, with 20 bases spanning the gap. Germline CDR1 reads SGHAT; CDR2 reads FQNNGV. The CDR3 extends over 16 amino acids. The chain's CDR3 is CASSSRAGNSIYEQYF. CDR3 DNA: TGTGCCAGCAGCTCCCGCGCAGGGAATTCCATATACGAGCAGTACTTC.

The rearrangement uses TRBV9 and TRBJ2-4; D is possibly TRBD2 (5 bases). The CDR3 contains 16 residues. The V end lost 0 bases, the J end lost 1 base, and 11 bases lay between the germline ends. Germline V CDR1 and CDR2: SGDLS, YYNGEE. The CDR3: CASSVGVGGAKNIQYF. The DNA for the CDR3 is TGTGCCAGCAGCGTAGGGGTTGGCGGGGCCAAAAACATTCAGTACTTC.

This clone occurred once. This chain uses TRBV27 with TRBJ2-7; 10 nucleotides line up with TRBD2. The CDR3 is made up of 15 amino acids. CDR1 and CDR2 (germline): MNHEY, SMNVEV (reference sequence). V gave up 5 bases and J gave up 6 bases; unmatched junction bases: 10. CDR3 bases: TGTGCCAGCAGTGATCATCTAGCGGGAGCTCTCGAGCAGTACTTC. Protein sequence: CASSDHLAGALEQYF.

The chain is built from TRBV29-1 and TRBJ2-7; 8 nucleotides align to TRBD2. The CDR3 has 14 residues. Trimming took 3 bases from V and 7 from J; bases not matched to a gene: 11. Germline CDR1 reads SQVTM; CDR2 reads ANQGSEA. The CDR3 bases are TGCAGCGTTGATATAGGGACTAGAACTAGGGAGCAGTACTTC. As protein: CSVDIGTRTREQYF.

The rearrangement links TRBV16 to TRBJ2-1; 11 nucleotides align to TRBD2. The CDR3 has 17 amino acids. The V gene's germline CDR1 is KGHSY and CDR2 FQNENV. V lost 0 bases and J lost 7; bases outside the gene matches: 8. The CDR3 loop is CASSQSRYASGRNEQFF. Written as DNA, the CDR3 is TGTGCCAGCAGCCAATCCCGGTACGCTAGCGGGAGGAATGAGCAGTTCTTC.

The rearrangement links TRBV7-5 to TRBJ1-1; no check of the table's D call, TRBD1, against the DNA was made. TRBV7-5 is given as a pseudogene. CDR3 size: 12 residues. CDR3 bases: TGTGTCAGAACAAGGGGGAACACTGAAGCTTTCTTT. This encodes CVRTRGNTEAFF.